This TCR beta chain was documented in a study of blood T cell repertoires in COVID-19. Overall study: The analysed material was cDNA or gDNA that came from T cells, B-cell-depleted T cells, or PBMCs.

Original analysis: Cell counts per sample came from amplifying reference gene primers. Clones were sequenced by immunoSEQ multiplex PCR, and TCRdb holds only the in-frame ones, with some missing. V and J calls and clone size are copied from that table; D and trimming were computed from the DNA. The sample contains a few hundred thousand clones, about nine tenths of which appear only once. This CDR3 is built from 13 residues. Germline loops: CDR1 LGHDT, CDR2 YNNKEL (reference sequence). The V gene lost 1 base and the J gene lost 3 bases, with 6 bases spanning the gap. The specimen sequenced was peripheral blood. This clonotype originated in a man in his fifties with acute or convalescent COVID-19. The chain joins TRBV3-1 (or the pseudogene TRBV3-2) to TRBJ1-1, with D possibly TRBD1 on 6 matching bases. CDR3 DNA sequence: TGTGCCAGCAGCCAAGCAGGGGACACTGAAGCTTTCTTT. Residues: CASSQAGDTEAFF.